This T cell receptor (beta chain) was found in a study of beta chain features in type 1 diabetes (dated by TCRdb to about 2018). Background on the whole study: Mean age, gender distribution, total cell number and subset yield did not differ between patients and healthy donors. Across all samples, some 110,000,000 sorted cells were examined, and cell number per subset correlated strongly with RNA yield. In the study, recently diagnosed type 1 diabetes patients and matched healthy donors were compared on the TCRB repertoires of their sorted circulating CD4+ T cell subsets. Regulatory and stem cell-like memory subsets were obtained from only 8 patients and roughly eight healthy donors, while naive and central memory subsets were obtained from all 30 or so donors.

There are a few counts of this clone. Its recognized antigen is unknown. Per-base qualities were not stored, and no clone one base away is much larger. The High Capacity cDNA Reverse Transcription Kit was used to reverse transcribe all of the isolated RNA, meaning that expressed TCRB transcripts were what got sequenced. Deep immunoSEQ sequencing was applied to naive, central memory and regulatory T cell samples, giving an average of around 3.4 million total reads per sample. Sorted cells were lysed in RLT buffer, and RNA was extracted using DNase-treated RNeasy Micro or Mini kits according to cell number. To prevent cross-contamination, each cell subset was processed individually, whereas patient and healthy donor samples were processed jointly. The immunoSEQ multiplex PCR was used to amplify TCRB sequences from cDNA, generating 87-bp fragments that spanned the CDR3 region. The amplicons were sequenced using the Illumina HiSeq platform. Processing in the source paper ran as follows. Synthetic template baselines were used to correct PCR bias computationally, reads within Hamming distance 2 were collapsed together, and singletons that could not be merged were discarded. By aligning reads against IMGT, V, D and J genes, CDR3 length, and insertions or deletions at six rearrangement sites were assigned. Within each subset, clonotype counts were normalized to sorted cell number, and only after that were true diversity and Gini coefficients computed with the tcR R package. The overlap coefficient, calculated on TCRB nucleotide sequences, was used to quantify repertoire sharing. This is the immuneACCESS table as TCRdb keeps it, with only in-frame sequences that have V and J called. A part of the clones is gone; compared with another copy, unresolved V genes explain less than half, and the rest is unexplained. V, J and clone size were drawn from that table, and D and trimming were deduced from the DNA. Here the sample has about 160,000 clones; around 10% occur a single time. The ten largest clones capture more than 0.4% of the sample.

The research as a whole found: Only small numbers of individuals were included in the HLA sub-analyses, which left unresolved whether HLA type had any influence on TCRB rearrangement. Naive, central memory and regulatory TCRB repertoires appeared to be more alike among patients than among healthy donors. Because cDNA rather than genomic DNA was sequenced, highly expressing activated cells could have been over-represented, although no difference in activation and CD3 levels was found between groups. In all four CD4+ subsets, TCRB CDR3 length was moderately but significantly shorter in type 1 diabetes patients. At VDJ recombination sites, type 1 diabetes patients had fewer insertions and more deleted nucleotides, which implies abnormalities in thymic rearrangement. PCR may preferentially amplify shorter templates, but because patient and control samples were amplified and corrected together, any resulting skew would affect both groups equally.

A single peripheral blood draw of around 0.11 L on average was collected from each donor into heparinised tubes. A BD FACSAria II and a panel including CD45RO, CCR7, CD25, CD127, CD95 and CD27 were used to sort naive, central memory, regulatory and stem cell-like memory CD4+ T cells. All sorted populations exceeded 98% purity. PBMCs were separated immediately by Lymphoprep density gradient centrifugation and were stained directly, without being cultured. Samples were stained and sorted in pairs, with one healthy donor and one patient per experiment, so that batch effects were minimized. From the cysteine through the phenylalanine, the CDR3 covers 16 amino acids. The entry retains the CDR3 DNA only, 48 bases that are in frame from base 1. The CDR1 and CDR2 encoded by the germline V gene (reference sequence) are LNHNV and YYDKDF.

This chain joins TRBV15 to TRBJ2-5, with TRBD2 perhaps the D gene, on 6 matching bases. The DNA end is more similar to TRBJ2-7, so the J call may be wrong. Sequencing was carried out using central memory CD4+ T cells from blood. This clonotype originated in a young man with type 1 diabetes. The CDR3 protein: CATSRDGTGSGYEQYF. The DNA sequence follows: TGTGCCACCAGCAGAGATGGAACCGGTAGCGGCTACGAGCAGTACTTC.